These T cell receptor beta chains were read from a single sample in a study of blood T cell repertoires in COVID-19. TCRdb's table, derived via immunoSEQ multiplex PCR, lists solely in-frame clones and lacks some. The sample includes tens of thousands of clones, about 92% of them seen just once. The sample taken for sequencing was peripheral blood. The origin of the receptors is a man between 50 and 59 years old with COVID-19, enrolled during active disease. Both conserved end residues are part of each CDR3. The D gene is left open where the match is weak. Clone size is not always given. Where it is, it says once, few, many or a class for expanded clones.

TGTGCCAGCAGTGAAGGGGACAGCAGGACACCCCTCCACTTT CASSEGDSRTPLHF TRBD1 TRBJ1-6 . TRBV6-1
TGTGCCAGCAGCCGGGCGGGGGCCCACAGCCTTAATGAAAAACTGTTTTTT CASSRAGAHSLNEKLFF . TRBJ1-4 few TRBV3-1/TRBV3-2
TGTGCCAGCAGTTCTACTAGCCCCGGGGAGCTGTTTTTT CASSSTSPGELFF . TRBJ2-2 . TRBV28
TGTGCCAGCAATCTAACTAGCGGGAGCTCCTACAATGAGCAGTTCTTC CASNLTSGSSYNEQFF TRBD2 TRBJ2-1 . TRBV27
TGTGCCAGCAGCTTGGTGGACAGGGGGCACGAGCAGTACTTC CASSLVDRGHEQYF TRBD1 TRBJ2-7 . TRBV5-4
TGTGCCAGCAGCCCCCGAAAAACCGGAGAAACCACAGATACGCAGTATTTT CASSPRKTGETTDTQYF . TRBJ2-3 . TRBV28
TGTGCCAGCAGTCGAGAGGGCAATGAGCAGTTCTTC CASSREGNEQFF . TRBJ2-1 . TRBV6-5
TGTGCCAGCAGCCCGGGGACAGGGCGGACCAAAAACATTCAGTACTTC CASSPGTGRTKNIQYF TRBD1 TRBJ2-4 . TRBV9
TGTGCCAGCAGCTTAGGTTGGGAGGGCCCGAACACTGAAGCTTTCTTT CASSLGWEGPNTEAFF . TRBJ1-1 . TRBV7-2
TGTGCCAGTAGTATTGGGACAGGGGGTTTTGAGACCCAGTACTTC CASSIGTGGFETQYF TRBD1 TRBJ2-5 . TRBV19
TGCAGTGCTAGTCTTGCAGGGCTGAACACTGAAGCTTTCTTT CSASLAGLNTEAFF . TRBJ1-1 . TRBV20-1
TGTGCCAGCAGCCAACGGGGGGGGCAAGAGACCCAGTACTTC CASSQRGGQETQYF TRBD2 TRBJ2-5 . TRBV3-1/TRBV3-2
TGTGCCAGCAGCTTAGACAGGGGAAACTATGGCTACACCTTC CASSLDRGNYGYTF TRBD1 TRBJ1-2 . TRBV7-9
TGCGCCAGCAGCCCCGAGGGAGGGACCTACGAGCAGTACTTC CASSPEGGTYEQYF TRBD2 TRBJ2-7 . TRBV4-3
TGCAGCGTTGAAACCGGGAGAAGCGGCTACGAGCAGTACTTC CSVETGRSGYEQYF . TRBJ2-7 few TRBV29-1
TGTGCCACACAGGGAACTTGGGAGCAGTTCTTC CATQGTWEQFF . TRBJ2-1 . TRBV6-5
TGTGCCAGCAGCGTAGGGGCGTATGTCCCCTCCTACGAGCAGTACTTC CASSVGAYVPSYEQYF . TRBJ2-7 . TRBV9
TGTGCCAGCAGTACGACTAGCGGGAGTATAAATGAGCAGTTCTTC CASSTTSGSINEQFF TRBD2 TRBJ2-1 . TRBV2
TGTGCCACCAGTGCTGAGACACGGGGTTTGGTGGAGACCCAGTACTTC CATSAETRGLVETQYF . TRBJ2-5 . TRBV24-1
TGTGCCAGTAGTATAGGACAGAAACGGAACACTGAAGCTTTCTTT CASSIGQKRNTEAFF . TRBJ1-1 . TRBV19
TGTGCCAGCAGTTTCCCAGGGGCGGAGGATGGCTACACCTTC CASSFPGAEDGYTF . TRBJ1-2 . TRBV28
TGTGCCAGCAGCGACTATGCCAGCACAGATACGCAGTATTTT CASSDYASTDTQYF . TRBJ2-3 . TRBV27
TGTGCCAGCAGCTCTTACAAACAGGGGATTAACTATGGCTACACCTTC CASSSYKQGINYGYTF TRBD1 TRBJ1-2 . TRBV11-2